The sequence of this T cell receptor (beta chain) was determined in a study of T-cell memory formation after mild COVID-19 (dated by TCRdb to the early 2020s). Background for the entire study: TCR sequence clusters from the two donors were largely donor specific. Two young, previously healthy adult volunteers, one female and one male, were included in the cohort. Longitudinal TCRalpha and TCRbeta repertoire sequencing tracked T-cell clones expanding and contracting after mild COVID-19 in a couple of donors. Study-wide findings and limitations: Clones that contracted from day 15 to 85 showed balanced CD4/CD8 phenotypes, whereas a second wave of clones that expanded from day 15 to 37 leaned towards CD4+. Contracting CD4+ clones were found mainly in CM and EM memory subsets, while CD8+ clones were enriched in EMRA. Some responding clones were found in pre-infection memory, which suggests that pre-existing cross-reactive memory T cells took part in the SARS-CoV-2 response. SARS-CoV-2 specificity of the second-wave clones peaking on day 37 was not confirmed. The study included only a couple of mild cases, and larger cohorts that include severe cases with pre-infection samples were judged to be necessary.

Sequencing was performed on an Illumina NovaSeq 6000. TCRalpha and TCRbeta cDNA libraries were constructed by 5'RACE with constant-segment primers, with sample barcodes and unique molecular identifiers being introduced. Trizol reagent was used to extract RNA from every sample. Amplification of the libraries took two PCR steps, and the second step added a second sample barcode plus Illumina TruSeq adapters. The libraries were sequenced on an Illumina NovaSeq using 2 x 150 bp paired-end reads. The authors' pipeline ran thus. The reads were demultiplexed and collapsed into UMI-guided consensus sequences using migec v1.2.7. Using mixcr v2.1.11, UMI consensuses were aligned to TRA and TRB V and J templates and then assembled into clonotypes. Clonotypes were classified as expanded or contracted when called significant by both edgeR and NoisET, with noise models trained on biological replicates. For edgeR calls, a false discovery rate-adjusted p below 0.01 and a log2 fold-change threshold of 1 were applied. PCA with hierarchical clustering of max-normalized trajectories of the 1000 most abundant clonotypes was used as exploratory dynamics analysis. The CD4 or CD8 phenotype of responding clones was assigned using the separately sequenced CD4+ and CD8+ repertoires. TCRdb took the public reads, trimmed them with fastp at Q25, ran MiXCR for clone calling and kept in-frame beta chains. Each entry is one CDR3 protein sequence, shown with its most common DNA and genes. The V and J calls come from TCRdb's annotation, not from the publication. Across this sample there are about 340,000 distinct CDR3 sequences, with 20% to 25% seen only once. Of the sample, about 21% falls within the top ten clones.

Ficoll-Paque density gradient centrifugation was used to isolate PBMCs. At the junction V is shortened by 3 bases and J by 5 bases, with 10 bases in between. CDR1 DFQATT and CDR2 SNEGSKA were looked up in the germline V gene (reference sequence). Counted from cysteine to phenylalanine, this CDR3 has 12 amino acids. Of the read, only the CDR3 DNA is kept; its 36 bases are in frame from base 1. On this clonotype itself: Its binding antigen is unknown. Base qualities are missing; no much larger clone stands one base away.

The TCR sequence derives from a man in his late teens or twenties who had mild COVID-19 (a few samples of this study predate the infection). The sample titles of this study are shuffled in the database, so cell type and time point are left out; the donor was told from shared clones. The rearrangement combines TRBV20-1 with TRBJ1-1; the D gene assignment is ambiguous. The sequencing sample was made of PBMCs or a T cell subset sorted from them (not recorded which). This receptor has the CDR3 CSARTRPTEAFF. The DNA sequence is TGCAGTGCTAGGACAAGACCAACTGAAGCTTTCTTT.